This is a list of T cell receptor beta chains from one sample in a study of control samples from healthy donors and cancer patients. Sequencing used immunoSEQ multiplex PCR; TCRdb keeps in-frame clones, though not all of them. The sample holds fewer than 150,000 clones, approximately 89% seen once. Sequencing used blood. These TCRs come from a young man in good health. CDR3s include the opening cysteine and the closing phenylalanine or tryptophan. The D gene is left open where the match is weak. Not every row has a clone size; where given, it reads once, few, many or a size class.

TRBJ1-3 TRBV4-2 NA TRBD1 CASSQGTGLDTIYF TGTGCCAGCAGCCAGGGGACAGGGCTAGACACCATATATTTT
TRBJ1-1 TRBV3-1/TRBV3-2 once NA CASSPGRFDPEAFF TGTGCCAGCAGCCCGGGACGGTTCGACCCTGAAGCTTTCTTT
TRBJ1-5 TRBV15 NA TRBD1 CATSRGQPGGSQHF TGTGCCACCAGCAGAGGACAGCCAGGGGGGTCCCAGCATTTT
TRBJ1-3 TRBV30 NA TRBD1 CAWSASRGQGASGNTIYF TGTGCCTGGAGTGCCTCCCGAGGACAGGGGGCTTCAGGAAACACCATATATTTT
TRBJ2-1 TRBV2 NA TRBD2 CASSDRGVGNEQFF TGTGCCAGCAGTGACCGGGGGGTTGGGAATGAGCAGTTCTTC
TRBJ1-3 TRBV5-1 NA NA CASSLSGDSGNTIYF TGCGCCAGCAGCTTGTCGGGGGACTCTGGAAACACCATATATTTT
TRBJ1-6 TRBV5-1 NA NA CASSLTSYNSPLHF TGCGCCAGCAGCCTAACATCCTATAATTCACCCCTCCACTTT
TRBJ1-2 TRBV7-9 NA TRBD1 CASSLARFTGVGYGYTF TGTGCCAGCAGCTTAGCGCGGTTTACAGGGGTCGGCTATGGCTACACCTTC
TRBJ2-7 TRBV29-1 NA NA CSAWGDTAYEQYF TGCAGCGCTTGGGGGGACACAGCCTACGAGCAGTACTTC
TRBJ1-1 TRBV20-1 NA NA CSASRNTEAFF TGCAGTGCTAGCCGGAACACTGAAGCTTTCTTT
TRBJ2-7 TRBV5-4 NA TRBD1 CASSLETGNYEQYF TGTGCCAGCAGCTTAGAGACAGGGAACTACGAGCAGTACTTC
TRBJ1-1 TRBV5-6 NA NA CASSLYRQNTEAFF TGTGCCAGCAGCTTGTATAGGCAGAACACTGAAGCTTTCTTT
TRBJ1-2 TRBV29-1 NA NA CSVGRLLTNYGYTF TGCAGCGTTGGAAGACTGTTGACTAACTATGGCTACACCTTC
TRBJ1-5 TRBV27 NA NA CASSLSPTGNQPQHF TGTGCCAGCAGTTTATCGCCGACCGGAAATCAGCCCCAGCATTTT
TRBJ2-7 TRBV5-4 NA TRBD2 CASSGRTSGGYEQYF TGTGCCAGCAGCGGAAGGACTAGCGGGGGCTACGAGCAGTACTTC
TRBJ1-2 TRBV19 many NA CASSIPAGNYGYTF TGTGCCAGTAGTATCCCCGCGGGTAACTATGGCTACACCTTC
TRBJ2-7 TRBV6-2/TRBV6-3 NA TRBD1 CASSMAGQVYEQYF TGTGCCAGCAGTATGGCGGGACAGGTCTACGAGCAGTACTTC